This T cell receptor (beta chain) was recorded in a study of monozygotic twins with inflammatory bowel disease. Amplification of TCRalpha and TCRbeta cDNA involved two nested PCRs that ran for about 17 and 10 cycles. For each CDR3 protein, TCRdb gives one entry from its re-call of the 5' RACE reads, without DNA. Here the sample table reports some 160,000 distinct CDR3 sequences. Blood was drawn once per donor, and each sample measured approximately 2.5 ml. Germline assignment: CDR1 KGHSH and CDR2 LQKENI. CDR3 length: 16 amino acids. The V and J genes are TRBV18 and TRBJ2-1; TCRdb's D call of TRBD2 is untestable without DNA. The sample taken for sequencing was blood. The sequence derives from a human donor with ulcerative colitis or Crohn's disease, or a healthy co-twin of an affected twin (not recorded which). The CDR3: CASSPPRAGGNNEQFF.